The 14 T cell receptor beta chains listed next were all sequenced from one sample in a study of cytomegalovirus exposure and HLA in healthy donors. The primer mix had 60 Vbeta and 13 Jbeta primers. The protocol was immunoSEQ multiplex PCR, while the TCRdb copy is restricted to in-frame clones and leaves out a portion. The repertoire holds around 180,000 clones, almost 85% seen once, with more than 0.5% in the top ten. Sequenced input: PBMCs. Source of these receptors: a woman in her fifties or sixties in good health and CMV-seronegative.

This clone has more than one count but fewer than ten. The CDR3 spells CASNAGLDTWGYSGYTF. CDR3 DNA: TGTGCCAGTAATGCGGGACTCGATACCTGGGGCTATTCTGGCTACACCTTC. The chain joins TRBV19 to TRBJ1-2, with a possible D match to TRBD1 (5 bases). Trimming shortened V by 7 bases and J by 7 bases, and 28 bases separated the two germline ends. Germline V CDR1 and CDR2: LNHDA, SQIVND (reference sequence). CDR3 length: 17 residues.

The chain is built from TRBV15 and TRBJ1-2; D gene unclear. Germline CDR1 and CDR2: LNHNV and YYDKDF (reference sequence). The V and J ends lost 0 bases and 4 bases respectively, with 15 bases between them. CDR3 length equals 16 residues. The CDR3 reads CATSRDIARSGYGYTF. The CDR3 nucleotides are TGTGCCACCAGCAGAGATATAGCACGCTCGGGCTATGGCTACACCTTC. Drawing the rest from reference TRBV15 and TRBJ1-2, the complete variable domain is DAMVIQNPRYQVTQFGKPVTLSCSQTLNHNVMYWYQQKSSQAPKLLFHYYDKDFNNEADTPDNFQSRRPNTSFCFLDIRSPGLGDTAMYLCATSRDIARSGYGYTFGSGTRLTVV.

The V and J genes are TRBV7-8 and TRBJ2-5; possibly TRBD1 for D (6 bases). Germline lookup yields CDR1 SGHVS and CDR2 FQNEAQ. Trimming stripped 0 bases from V and 7 bases from J, with 12 bases between. This CDR3 comprises 14 residues. CDR3 bases: TGTGCCAGCAGCTTAGCGACAGGACCTGCGACCCAGTACTTC. The encoded protein is CASSLATGPATQYF. Drawing the rest from reference TRBV7-8 and TRBJ2-5, the complete variable domain is GAGVSQSPRYKVAKRGQDVALRCDPISGHVSLFWYQQALGQGPEFLTYFQNEAQLDKSGLPSDRFFAERPEGSVSTLKIQRTQQEDSAVYLCASSLATGPATQYFGPGTRLLVL.

The chain uses TRBV5-6 and TRBJ2-1, with D uncertain. The CDR3 has 15 amino acids. Germline CDR1 is SGHDT and CDR2 is YYEEEE. V was shortened by 1 base and J by 5 bases, with 13 bases between the two germline ends. CDR3 loop: CASSLTLTQNNEQFF. As DNA, the CDR3 is TGTGCCAGCAGCTTGACTTTGACACAGAACAATGAGCAGTTCTTC.

This chain joins TRBV6-5 and TRBJ2-7; 7 bases line up with TRBD2. Germline V gives CDR1 MNHEY, CDR2 SVGAGI. The CDR3 is made up of 14 amino acids. Trimming at V came to 5 bases and at J to 2 bases, leaving 6 bases not matched to a gene. The CDR3 is CASSRSGTAYEQYF. The CDR3 coding sequence is TGTGCCAGCAGTCGAAGCGGGACTGCCTACGAGCAGTACTTC.

V and J are TRBV11-1 and TRBJ2-7; D not resolved. Germline V lookup: CDR1 SGHAT, CDR2 FQDESV (reference sequence). The CDR3 runs 13 residues. Trimming pared 5 bases from V and 0 bases from J, leaving 8 bases between. The CDR3 region is CASSMESSYEQYF. CDR3 bases: TGTGCCAGCAGCATGGAGAGCTCCTACGAGCAGTACTTC.

The chain uses TRBV5-1 and TRBJ1-2; D unclear. Germline CDR1 SGHRS, CDR2 YFSETQ. There are 14 residues in the CDR3. The V end lost 4 bases, the J end lost 3 bases, and 13 bases lay between the germline ends. In DNA form, the CDR3 reads TGCGCCAGCAGCGTTGGCGGGGATCACTATGGCTACACCTTC. Its translation is CASSVGGDHYGYTF. Supplemented by reference TRBV5-1 and TRBJ1-2, the full variable domain reads KAGVTQTPRYLIKTRGQQVTLSCSPISGHRSVSWYQQTPGQGLQFLFEYFSETQRNKGNFPGRFSGRQFSNSRSEMNVSTLELGDSALYLCASSVGGDHYGYTFGSGTRLTVV.

The chain has TRBV10-3 and TRBJ2-3, with D maybe TRBD2 (6 bases). The V gene's germline CDR1 is ENHRY and CDR2 SYGVKD. This CDR3 spans 14 amino acids. V lost 7 bases to trimming and J lost 3 bases, with 14 bases between them. Written as DNA, the CDR3 is TGTGCCATCACCGAGGGGAGCGGGACAGATACGCAGTATTTT. The encoded protein is CAITEGSGTDTQYF.

This chain joins TRBV28 and TRBJ1-2; 8 nucleotides line up with TRBD1. Germline V lookup: CDR1 MDHEN, CDR2 SYDVKM. This CDR3 comprises 15 residues. Trimming at V came to 8 bases and at J to 7 bases, leaving 15 bases not matched to a gene. CDR3 sequence: CASSWGTGRSGGYTF. The CDR3 DNA sequence: TGTGCCAGCTCGTGGGGGACAGGTCGTTCGGGTGGCTACACCTTC.

In this sample, this clone turned up a few times. This chain joins TRBV5-4 and TRBJ2-5, with D hard to call. The CDR3 loop spans 13 amino acids. V shed 4 bases and J shed 1 base, with 8 bases lying between them. CDR1 and CDR2 from the germline V gene are SGHNT and YYREEE (reference sequence). Here the CDR3 reads CASSKERQETQYF. The DNA for the CDR3 is TGTGCCAGCAGCAAGGAGCGCCAAGAGACCCAGTACTTC.

The sample holds one count of this clone. Other DNA sequences of this sample code for an identical CDR3. The rearrangement links TRBV2 to TRBJ1-5, with D possibly TRBD1 on 6 matching bases. The ends were cut back, 4 bases at V and 1 base at J, with 11 bases in the middle. Germline loops: CDR1 SNHLY, CDR2 FYNNEI. This CDR3 contains 15 residues. In nucleotides, the CDR3 is TGTGCCAGCAGTGGTGGGGGCAGAAGCAATCAGCCCCAGCATTTT. It encodes CASSGGGRSNQPQHF.

V and J are TRBV9 and TRBJ2-1; the D is unclear. This CDR3 has 12 residues. Per the germline V gene, CDR1 is SGDLS and CDR2 is YYNGEE. V lost 3 bases and J lost 5, with 6 bases in between. CDR3 DNA: TGTGCCAGCAGCGGTAGAGACAATGAGCAGTTCTTC. Amino acids: CASSGRDNEQFF.

The chain employs TRBV5-6 and TRBJ2-1; 8 positions match TRBD1. The CDR3 loop spans 14 amino acids. Germline lookup yields CDR1 SGHDT and CDR2 YYEEEE. Germline trimming cut 4 bases from V and 3 bases from J; bases unmatched to any gene: 3. CDR3 region: CASSRGQVYNEQFF. The CDR3 DNA is TGTGCCAGCAGCAGGGGACAGGTCTACAATGAGCAGTTCTTC.

V usage is TRBV28 and J usage is TRBJ1-1; TRBD1 matches at 10 bases. V lost 5 bases to trimming and J lost 7 bases; unmatched junction nucleotides: 10. The CDR3 consists of 15 residues. In germline, CDR1 is MDHEN, CDR2 SYDVKM. CDR3 loop: CASSRWDRGGNEAFF. The CDR3 DNA reads as TGTGCCAGCAGTCGCTGGGACAGGGGTGGGAATGAAGCTTTCTTT.